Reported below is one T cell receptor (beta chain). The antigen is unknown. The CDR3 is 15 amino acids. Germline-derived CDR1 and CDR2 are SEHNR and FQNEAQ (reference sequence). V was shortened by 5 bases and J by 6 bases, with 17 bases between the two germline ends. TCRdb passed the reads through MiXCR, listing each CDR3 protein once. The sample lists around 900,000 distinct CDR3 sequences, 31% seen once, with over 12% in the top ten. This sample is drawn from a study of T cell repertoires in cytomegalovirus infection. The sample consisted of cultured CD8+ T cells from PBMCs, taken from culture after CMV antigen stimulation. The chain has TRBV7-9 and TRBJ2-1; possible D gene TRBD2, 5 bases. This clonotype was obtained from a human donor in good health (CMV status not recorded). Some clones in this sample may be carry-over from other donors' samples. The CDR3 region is CASSPKWERVNEQFF. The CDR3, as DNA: TGTGCCAGCAGCCCTAAATGGGAGAGGGTCAATGAGCAGTTCTTC. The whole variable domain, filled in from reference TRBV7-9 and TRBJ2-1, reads DTGVSQNPRHKITKRGQNVTFRCDPISEHNRLYWYRQTLGQGPEFLTYFQNEAQLEKSRLLSDRFSAERPKGSFSTLEIQRTEQGDSAMYLCASSPKWERVNEQFFGPGTRLTVL.